The TCR beta chain under discussion was sequenced for a study of blood T cell repertoires in COVID-19. As for the study in general: Italy, Spain and the United States were the sources of the convalescent and acute COVID-19 samples. Sources were T cells, B-cell-depleted T cells, or PBMCs; the material itself was cDNA or gDNA.

Per the original methods: For nucleated cells, counts were estimated from reference gene primer amplification. Some clones are missing from TCRdb's copy, which holds only in-frame ones; the method was immunoSEQ multiplex PCR. V and J calls and clone size are as listed in that table; D and trimming were resolved from the DNA. The data contain roughly 55,000 clones, roughly 79% of them singletons. Trimming took 4 bases from V and 5 from J, leaving 11 bases between them. The CDR3 is made up of 13 amino acids. Germline V gene sequence: CDR1 SGHTA, CDR2 FQGNSA. Sample: peripheral blood. V and J are TRBV7-2 and TRBJ2-5; maybe TRBD2 (5 bases). This receptor was identified in a man in his fifties or sixties with acute or convalescent COVID-19. CDR3 protein: CASSSFRGETQYF. The CDR3 DNA is TGTGCCAGCAGCTCATTCCGAGGGGAGACCCAGTACTTC. The complete variable domain, with remaining parts taken from reference TRBV7-2 and TRBJ2-5, reads GAGVSQSPSNKVTEKGKDVELRCDPISGHTALYWYRQSLGQGLEFLIYFQGNSAPDKSGLPSDRFSAERTGGSVSTLTIQRTQQEDSAVYLCASSSFRGETQYFGPGTRLLVL.